These T cell receptor beta chains were read from a single sample in a study of technical replicates of blood from a handful of donors. Here immunoSEQ multiplex PCR was the method, and the copy in TCRdb shows in-frame clones only, minus some. The sample has 79,000 or so clones; around 96% are singletons. Sequenced: T cells isolated from PBMCs. These receptors originate from a human donor in good health. CDR3s include the opening cysteine and the closing phenylalanine or tryptophan. The order of the fields is clone size, D gene, V gene, CDR3 length, J gene, CDR3 DNA, CDR3 protein. A D gene is named only where the DNA matches it firmly. Expanded clones get a size class; other rows say once, few or many, or leave the size out.

NA	NA	TRBV18	16	TRBJ1-2	TGTGCCAGCTCACCACAAAGGGAGGGATTAGCTAGAGGCTACACCTTC	CASSPQREGLARGYTF
once	TRBD1	TRBV14	14	TRBJ2-7	TGTGCCAGCAGCCTGACAGGGGGCGGCTACGAGCAGTACTTC	CASSLTGGGYEQYF
NA	TRBD2	TRBV15	17	TRBJ2-1	TGTGCCACCAGCTCGGAGTTATGGGCGGGAGGGGACAATGAGCAGTTCTTC	CATSSELWAGGDNEQFF
once	TRBD1	TRBV9	13	TRBJ1-2	TGTGCCAGCAGCGTCGGACAGGGCTATGGCTACACCTTC	CASSVGQGYGYTF
once	NA	TRBV5-6	13	TRBJ2-2	TGTGCCAGCAGCTTGGCAGGACACGGGGAGCTGTTTTTT	CASSLAGHGELFF
NA	TRBD1	TRBV7-9	13	TRBJ2-5	TGTGCCAGCAGCTCGACAGGGGGGGAGACCCAGTACTTC	CASSSTGGETQYF
once	NA	TRBV5-8	16	TRBJ1-1	TGTGCCAGCAGCTTCCTAGGGGGGGGATTGAACACTGAAGCTTTCTTT	CASSFLGGGLNTEAFF
NA	NA	TRBV27	14	TRBJ1-1	TGTGCCAGCAGTTTATCAGGTGGGCATTTTGAAGCTTTCTTT	CASSLSGGHFEAFF
NA	TRBD2	TRBV9	16	TRBJ2-7	TGTGCCAGCAGCGCCCCCTTAGCGGGAGGCTCCTACGAGCAGTACTTC	CASSAPLAGGSYEQYF
NA	NA	TRBV7-8	16	TRBJ2-2	TGTGCCAGCAGCTTATCCGCCCGGGGGTATGGCGGGGAGCTGTTTTTT	CASSLSARGYGGELFF
NA	TRBD1	TRBV15	14	TRBJ1-1	TGTGCCACCAGCAGAAGGACAGGCCAAACTGAAGCTTTCTTT	CATSRRTGQTEAFF
NA	TRBD2	TRBV4-2	18	TRBJ2-1	TGTGCCAGCAGCCAAGAGCTGGCTAGCGGGAGCTCCTACAATGAGCAGTTCTTC	CASSQELASGSSYNEQFF
NA	TRBD2	TRBV7-9	16	TRBJ2-7	TGTGCCAGCAGTTCCGGGACTAGCGGGAGAGGCTACGAGCAGTACTTC	CASSSGTSGRGYEQYF
NA	NA	TRBV28	14	TRBJ1-1	TGTGCCAGCAGTTTGAACAGGGAGAGGGCTGAAGCTTTCTTT	CASSLNRERAEAFF
once	NA	TRBV6-1	12	TRBJ2-7	TGTGCCAGCACATTCGACTACTACGAGCAGTACTTC	CASTFDYYEQYF
NA	NA	TRBV7-2	17	TRBJ2-3	TGTGCCAGCAGCTACCTTGTGAGGGTCCAGGGGTCAGATACGCAGTATTTT	CASSYLVRVQGSDTQYF
NA	NA	TRBV15	13	TRBJ2-3	TGTGCCACCAGCAGAGATCGAGCCGATACGCAGTATTTT	CATSRDRADTQYF
NA	NA	TRBV28	13	TRBJ2-2	TGTGCCAGCGAGGAGGGTGTTACCGGGGAGCTGTTTTTT	CASEEGVTGELFF
NA	TRBD1	TRBV5-4	13	TRBJ1-1	TGTGCCAGCAGCTTTTACCGGGACAGTGAAGCTTTCTTT	CASSFYRDSEAFF
NA	NA	TRBV5-1	15	TRBJ2-1	TGCGCCAGCAGCTTCGCGCGGGATTACAACAATGAGCAGTTCTTC	CASSFARDYNNEQFF
NA	TRBD1	TRBV19	13	TRBJ1-1	TGTGCCAGCTCAGGGGGCTCAGGCACTGAAGCTTTCTTT	CASSGGSGTEAFF
NA	NA	TRBV10-1	12	TRBJ2-3	TGCGCCAGCAGTACTAACGCAGATACGCAGTATTTT	CASSTNADTQYF
NA	NA	TRBV30	15	TRBJ1-3	TGTGCCTGGTTACAGCCCGCTTTATCTGGAAACACCATATATTTT	CAWLQPALSGNTIYF
once	NA	TRBV23-1	17	TRBJ2-7	TGCGCCAGCAGTCTGGTGGAGGGGGGGGCGACACCATACGAGCAGTACTTC	CASSLVEGGATPYEQYF